Listed below are T cell receptor beta chains from one sample, sequenced in a study of sequential checkpoint blockade in melanoma. Some clones are missing from TCRdb's copy, which holds only in-frame ones; the method was immunoSEQ multiplex PCR. The table lists some 35,000 clones, roughly 88% of them singletons. Sequencing used CD8+ T cells sorted from blood (inferred from file names), obtained from a patient given nivolumab and ipilimumab in sequence. Receptor source: a human donor with melanoma. CDR3s include the opening cysteine and the closing phenylalanine or tryptophan. The order of the fields is CDR3 length, J gene, V gene, CDR3 protein.

13 TRBJ1-6 TRBV25-1 CASSPQTSSPLHF
12 TRBJ2-1 TRBV30 CAWSVGRERLFF
15 TRBJ2-1 TRBV9 CASSGGGSSYNEQFF
15 NA TRBV6-6 CASTQGAGITYEQYF
15 TRBJ1-3 TRBV7-9 CASSAFSPGGNTIYF
13 TRBJ1-5 TRBV5-4 CASSWGGNQPQHF
13 TRBJ2-7 TRBV29-1 CSVEMAGTIEQYF
16 TRBJ2-5 TRBV13 CASSLEVAGGPETQYF
14 TRBJ2-1 TRBV9 CASSVGGGPDEQFF
18 TRBJ1-4 TRBV5-1 CASSLVGQVSRLNEKLFF
18 TRBJ2-7 TRBV5-6 CASSFWGFARGPEYEQYF
14 TRBJ2-2 TRBV7-3 CASSPTGGSGELFF
17 TRBJ2-1 TRBV5-1 CASSLVGSLNSYNEQFF
14 TRBJ2-1 TRBV7-9 CASSLPAGVNEQFF
15 TRBJ2-2 TRBV7-6 CASSSERGGTGELFF
15 TRBJ2-4 TRBV23-1 CASSQFRSGRDIQYF
17 TRBJ2-5 TRBV4-2 CASSQDGEEKYQETQYF
13 TRBJ2-4 TRBV6-6 CASSSSAGDIQYF
16 TRBJ2-5 TRBV27 CASSSQGQGAGETQYF
19 TRBJ2-1 TRBV10-3 CAIRGLAGPASASYNEQFF
15 TRBJ2-7 TRBV19 CASSIRDRPSYEQYF
20 TRBJ2-3 TRBV5-4 CASSWRAGTSGSWSLDTQYF
15 TRBJ2-1 TRBV27 CASSSGLAGGYEQFF
13 TRBJ1-5 TRBV28 CASSLQGSQPQHF
19 TRBJ2-1 TRBV7-9 CASSLEGYGAGGKEDEQFF
13 TRBJ1-1 TRBV7-9 CASSLTGNTEAFF
17 TRBJ1-5 TRBV9 CASSAGTGAFENQPQHF
13 TRBJ2-5 TRBV2 CATLGQGGETQYF
17 TRBJ2-5 TRBV10-3 CAISVSSGRYLQETQYF
14 TRBJ2-7 TRBV7-9 CASSPGTGDHEQYF
17 TRBJ2-2 TRBV9 CASSVGSGLRESGELFF
15 TRBJ2-5 TRBV9 CASSVARGGAETQYF
14 TRBJ1-4 TRBV27 CASSPQGINEKLFF
13 TRBJ2-1 TRBV29-1 CSGETGANNEQFF
15 TRBJ1-4 TRBV29-1 CSVEGGTGGFEKLFF
16 TRBJ2-6 TRBV7-9 CASSPSQGSGANVLTF
16 TRBJ1-1 TRBV4-1 CASSQGEGRLGAEAFF
16 TRBJ1-2 TRBV5-1 CASSRTGLRGEYGYTF
14 TRBJ2-7 TRBV9 CASSVAGGDYEQYF
15 TRBJ1-1 TRBV27 CASSFSPSGNTEAFF